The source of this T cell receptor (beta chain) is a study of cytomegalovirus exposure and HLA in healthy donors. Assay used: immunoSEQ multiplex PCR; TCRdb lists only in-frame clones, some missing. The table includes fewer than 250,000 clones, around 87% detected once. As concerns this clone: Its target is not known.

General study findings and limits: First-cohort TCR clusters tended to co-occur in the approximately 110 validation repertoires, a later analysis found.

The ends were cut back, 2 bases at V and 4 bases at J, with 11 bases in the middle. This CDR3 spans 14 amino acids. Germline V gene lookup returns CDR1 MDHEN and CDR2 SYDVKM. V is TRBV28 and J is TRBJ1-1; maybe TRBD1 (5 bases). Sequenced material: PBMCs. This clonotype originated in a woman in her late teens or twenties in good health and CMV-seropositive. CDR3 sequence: CASSLHSGGTEAFF. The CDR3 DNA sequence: TGTGCCAGCAGTTTACATAGCGGGGGCACTGAAGCTTTCTTT.